The next 32 T cell receptor beta chains were all read from a single sample in a study of T cells in Graves' hyperthyroidism and ophthalmopathy. TCR beta CDR3 region amplification was performed from RNA transcripts. HTBI primers were used for first-round RT-PCR of the TCR CDR3. Each CDR3 protein is one row after TCRdb ran MiXCR on the multiplex PCR reads. The table lists a few hundred thousand distinct CDR3 sequences, 16% of them singletons, with around 3.5% in the top ten. Sequencing was carried out using blood. These receptors were obtained from a woman aged 40 to 55 with Graves' ophthalmopathy.

The chain employs TRBV6-1 and TRBJ2-2; TRBD2 agrees at 13 bases. The CDR3 loop spans 16 amino acids. CDR1 is MNHNS, CDR2 SASEGT, per germline. V dropped 6 bases and J dropped 1; count of bases not matched to a gene: 2. CDR3 sequence (DNA): TGTGCCAGCAGCACTAGCGGGAGGGGGAACACCGGGGAGCTGTTTTTT. It is translated as CASSTSGRGNTGELFF.

This clonotype was seen ten or more times. The gene calls are TRBV28 and TRBJ1-6; possible D gene TRBD1, 6 bases. The V and J ends lost 3 bases and 7 bases respectively, with 16 bases between them. Germline V lookup: CDR1 MDHEN, CDR2 SYDVKM. The CDR3 contains 16 residues. The CDR3 is CASSFNLQGRNSPLHF. The CDR3 DNA reads as TGTGCCAGCAGTTTCAACTTACAGGGAAGAAATTCACCCCTCCACTTT.

The J gene is TRBJ2-7, the V gene TRBV20-1; TRBD1 matches at 9 bases. This CDR3 region has 15 residues. The V gene end was trimmed by 0 bases and the J gene end by 4 bases; junction bases not matched to a gene: 7. In germline, CDR1 is DFQATT, CDR2 SNEGSKA (reference sequence). The CDR3 region has the DNA TGCAGTGCTAGAGATCCGAGACAGGGGGGTTACGAGCAGTACTTC. Translation gives CSARDPRQGGYEQYF.

This clonotype was observed at least ten times. The chain couples TRBV7-8 to TRBJ1-6, with 7 bases lining up with TRBD1. The CDR3 totals 17 residues. The germline V gene encodes CDR1 SGHVS and CDR2 FQNEAQ. Trimming at V came to 2 bases and at J to 8 bases, leaving 12 bases not matched to a gene. CDR3 coding DNA: TGTGCCAGCAGCTTAACAGGGGCGGGGGGCGCCCATTCACCCCTCCACTTT. As protein: CASSLTGAGGAHSPLHF.

This clonotype has a count of ten or more. The chain links TRBV27 to TRBJ2-3; D unclear. The CDR3 contains 12 residues. CDR1 and CDR2 from the germline V gene are MNHEY and SMNVEV (reference sequence). V was pared by 7 bases and J by 0 bases, with 5 bases between. The CDR3 DNA sequence: TGTGCCAGCATCGACAGCACAGATACGCAGTATTTT. Its translation: CASIDSTDTQYF.

This clonotype was detected many times. The chain combines TRBV5-1 with TRBJ2-1; 11 bases line up with TRBD2. The CDR3 runs 16 residues. V lost 0 bases to trimming and J lost 7 bases; unmatched junction nucleotides: 6. Germline V CDR1 and CDR2: SGHRS, YFSETQ. In DNA form, the CDR3 reads TGCGCCAGCAGCTTGGATAGCGGGAGGGCGACGAATGAGCAGTTCTTC. It codes for CASSLDSGRATNEQFF.

V and J are TRBV19 and TRBJ2-7; the match to TRBD1 covers 7 bases. J lost 3 bases, V lost 6 bases, and 11 bases had no gene match. The germline V gene has CDR1 LNHDA and CDR2 SQIVND (reference sequence). CDR3 length: 15 residues. CDR3 in amino acids: CASRKTDRDIYEQYF. As DNA, the CDR3 is TGTGCCAGTAGGAAGACAGACAGGGACATCTACGAGCAGTACTTC.

This clonotype was counted many times. The gene calls are TRBV30 and TRBJ1-4; D unresolved. The germline V gene encodes CDR1 GTSNPN and CDR2 SVGIG (reference sequence). The CDR3 runs 12 residues. Deletions cut 2 bases from V and 8 bases from J, with 9 bases between. CDR3 coding DNA: TGTGCCTGGAGTATGGGTGGGGAAAAACTGTTTTTT. Residues: CAWSMGGEKLFF.

V gene TRBV7-9 combines with J gene TRBJ1-4, with D unclear. The germline CDR1 and CDR2 sequences are SEHNR and FQNEAQ (reference sequence). The CDR3 is made up of 14 amino acids. With 1 base removed from V and 3 bases from J, the gap between germline ends came to 6 bases. The CDR3 region is CASSLESANEKLFF. For the CDR3, the DNA is TGTGCCAGCAGCTTAGAGTCGGCTAATGAAAAACTGTTTTTT.

This clonotype was detected many times. The V and J genes are TRBV10-3 and TRBJ1-1; TRBD1 is a possible D gene (6 bases). Germline-derived CDR1 and CDR2 are ENHRY and SYGVKD. This CDR3 contains 15 residues. Trimming stripped 5 bases from V and 1 base from J, with 14 bases between. CDR3 residues: CAISFQTGSNTEAFF. The DNA of the CDR3 is TGTGCCATCAGTTTCCAGACAGGATCGAACACTGAAGCTTTCTTT.

The table lists this clonotype with a few counts. This chain uses TRBV20-1 with TRBJ2-1; the D is unclear. The germline V gene encodes CDR1 DFQATT and CDR2 SNEGSKA (reference sequence). This CDR3 is 14 amino acids long. Trimming removed 3 bases at V and 7 bases at J, with 16 bases between. Written as DNA, the CDR3 is TGCAGTGCTAGGCTATCCGTGGGTGGGAATGAGCAGTTCTTC. Protein: CSARLSVGGNEQFF.

This clonotype was detected a few times. An end of the junction does not agree with germline; a read error may underlie this. This chain connects TRBV5-4 to TRBJ2-7; a possible D gene is TRBD1 (6 bases). The CDR3 contains 14 residues. CDR1 is SGHNT, CDR2 YYREEE, per germline (reference sequence). DNA for the CDR3: TGTGCCTGCAGCAAGGGGGAGACCCCCTACGAGCAGTACTTC. This sequence encodes CACSKGETPYEQYF. Using reference TRBV5-4 and TRBJ2-7 for the parts outside the CDR3, the full variable domain is ETGVTQSPTHLIKTRGQQVTLRCSSQSGHNTVSWYQQALGQGPQFIFQYYREEENGRGNFPPRFSGLQFPNYSSELNVNALELDDSALYLCACSKGETPYEQYFGPGTRLTVT.

This chain links TRBV19 with TRBJ1-5, with TRBD1 as a possible D gene (5 bases). CDR3 length: 15 residues. The germline gives CDR1 LNHDA, CDR2 SQIVND (reference sequence). Trimming pared 2 bases from V and 6 bases from J, leaving 14 bases between. The CDR3 reads CASSIPEGKSQPQHF. The CDR3 nucleotides are TGTGCCAGTAGTATACCGGAGGGGAAGAGTCAGCCCCAGCATTTT.

This chain joins TRBV28 and TRBJ1-2, with D perhaps matching TRBD1 (5 bases). This CDR3 comprises 13 residues. The V end was cut by 6 bases, the J end by 8 bases, with 16 bases between. In germline, CDR1 is MDHEN, CDR2 SYDVKM. The CDR3 DNA follows: TGTGCCAGCAGCTATGGGGGGGTAGACGGCTACACCTTC. Translating gives CASSYGGVDGYTF.

The chain carries TRBV20-1 and TRBJ1-5, with D unclear. V was trimmed by 2 bases and J by 1 base, leaving 9 bases between them. The CDR3 is 14 residues long. The germline CDR1 and CDR2 sequences are DFQATT and SNEGSKA (reference sequence). CDR3 amino acids: CSARSPGSNQPQHF. As DNA, the CDR3 is TGCAGTGCTAGAAGTCCTGGGAGCAATCAGCCCCAGCATTTT.

This clonotype appeared a few times. This chain joins TRBV2 and TRBJ2-3; tentatively, D is TRBD1 (6 bases). Trimming left V 6 bases short and J 3 bases short, with 16 bases between. The CDR3 is 15 residues long. Germline V gene lookup returns CDR1 SNHLY and CDR2 FYNNEI. The CDR3 spells CASRLQGVRTDTQYF. CDR3 in DNA: TGTGCCAGCAGGTTACAGGGAGTTAGGACAGATACGCAGTATTTT.

A few counts support this clonotype. This rearrangement joins TRBV7-9 to TRBJ1-1; 9 bases line up with TRBD1. Trimming at V came to 5 bases and at J to 12 bases, leaving 25 bases not matched to a gene. This CDR3 has 18 amino acids. The germline V gene encodes CDR1 SEHNR and CDR2 FQNEAQ (reference sequence). Here the CDR3 reads CASSLRSPPGQGSTRPFF. CDR3 DNA sequence: TGTGCCAGCAGCCTAAGGAGCCCCCCGGGACAGGGTTCTACGAGGCCTTTCTTT.

This clonotype was seen repeatedly, ten times or more. This chain joins TRBV20-1 and TRBJ2-1, with D possibly being TRBD1 (6 bases). There are 16 residues in the CDR3. The ends were cut back, 0 bases at V and 7 bases at J, with 19 bases in the middle. Germline values: CDR1 DFQATT, CDR2 SNEGSKA (reference sequence). In DNA, the CDR3 is TGCAGTGCTAGAGATTATGAGGGGGTTTCCCCAAATGAGCAGTTCTTC. Its protein product is CSARDYEGVSPNEQFF.

The J gene is TRBJ1-6, the V gene TRBV6-2 or TRBV6-3; 7 bases fit TRBD1. The germline V gene encodes CDR1 MNHEY and CDR2 SVGEGT. The CDR3 is 13 amino acids. J lost 6 bases, V lost 11 bases, and 7 bases had no gene match. CDR3 DNA: TGTGCCGCATTGGGACAGAGTAATTCACCCCTCCACTTT. Protein: CAALGQSNSPLHF.

This clonotype has at least ten counts. The V gene is TRBV6-1, the J gene TRBJ2-1, with 10 bases aligning to TRBD1. The V and J ends lost 6 bases and 8 bases, in that order; junction bases with no gene match: 13. Germline loops: CDR1 MNHNS, CDR2 SASEGT. The length of the CDR3 is 16 residues. The CDR3 region has the DNA TGTGCCAGCAGGGTGCGAGCCGGGACAGGGGACTATGAGCAGTTCTTC. This sequence encodes CASRVRAGTGDYEQFF.

This clonotype has at least ten counts. The gene calls are TRBV11-2 and TRBJ2-7; D is unclear. V was cut by 0 bases and J by 4 bases, with 10 bases left in between. The CDR3 totals 14 residues. CDR1 SGHAT and CDR2 FQNNGV come from the germline V gene. CDR3 residues: CASSLEGRLYEQYF. The CDR3 DNA follows: TGTGCCAGCAGCTTAGAGGGCAGACTGTACGAGCAGTACTTC.

About this clonotype itself: This may arise from a read error, as a much more abundant clone is one base away. This chain links TRBV20-1 with TRBJ2-7; perhaps TRBD2 as D (6 bases). The J call is uncertain, as TRBJ2-1 better fits the DNA end. This CDR3 has 13 amino acids. Germline values: CDR1 DFQATT, CDR2 SNEGSKA (reference sequence). CDR3 loop: CSASGRGSYEQFF. The CDR3 DNA reads as TGCAGTGCTAGCGGGAGAGGCTCCTACGAGCAGTTCTTC.

This clonotype was observed a few times. The J gene is TRBJ2-1, the V gene TRBV4-1, with TRBD1 matching 7 bases. The germline CDR1 and CDR2 sequences are MGHRA and YSYEKL. V shed 5 bases and J 8 bases; nucleotides not matched to a gene: 6. The CDR3 runs to 13 residues. Here the CDR3 DNA reads TGCGCCAGCAGCACCCGACAGGGATATGAGCAGTTCTTC. Its protein product is CASSTRQGYEQFF.

The CDR3 loop reads CASSLDYGYYEQYF. The CDR3 DNA is TGCGCCAGCAGCTTGGATTACGGCTACTACGAGCAGTACTTC. The chain uses TRBV5-1 and TRBJ2-7; no definite D call. Trimming cost V 0 bases and J 3 bases, with 10 bases left between them. CDR1 is SGHRS and CDR2 is YFSETQ in the germline V gene. The CDR3 sequence is 14 residues long.

This clonotype was recorded at least ten times. J is TRBJ2-1 and V is TRBV7-6; D tentatively reads TRBD1 or TRBD2 (5 bases each). The ends were cut back, 5 bases at V and 8 bases at J, with 16 bases in the middle. This CDR3 is built from 14 residues. CDR1 is SGHVS and CDR2 is FNYEAQ in the germline V gene. The CDR3 nucleotides read TGTGCCAGCAGCCAGGGAGTAAGGGACCATGAGCAGTTCTTC. It encodes CASSQGVRDHEQFF. The full variable domain, with the rest looked up from reference TRBV7-6 and TRBJ2-1, is GAGVSQSPRYKVTKRGQDVALRCDPISGHVSLYWYRQALGQGPEFLTYFNYEAQQDKSGLPNDRFSAERPEGSISTLTIQRTEQRDSAMYRCASSQGVRDHEQFFGPGTRLTVL.

This clonotype was recorded a few times. The gene calls are TRBV29-1 and TRBJ2-1; 8 bases match TRBD1. This CDR3 is built from 13 residues. V lost 6 bases and J lost 4; bases outside the gene matches: 5. Germline V gives CDR1 SQVTM, CDR2 ANQGSEA. The CDR3 loop is CSVRGQGYNEQFF. For the CDR3, the DNA is TGCAGCGTCCGAGGACAGGGTTACAATGAGCAGTTCTTC.

This clonotype came up a few times. The V and J genes are TRBV11-2 and TRBJ2-5, with TRBD1 as a possible D gene (6 bases). Germline values: CDR1 SGHAT, CDR2 FQNNGV. Deletions cut 0 bases from V and 1 base from J, with 18 bases between. This CDR3 spans 18 amino acids. CDR3 in amino acids: CASSLDFNRENLQETQYF. CDR3 DNA sequence: TGTGCCAGCAGCTTAGATTTCAACAGGGAAAACCTCCAAGAGACCCAGTACTTC.

This clonotype was seen a handful of times. The chain employs TRBV6-1 and TRBJ2-1, with D possibly called TRBD1 or TRBD2 (5 bases each). Germline lookup yields CDR1 MNHNS and CDR2 SASEGT. The CDR3 contains 14 residues. The V end lost 8 bases, the J end lost 7 bases, and 18 bases lay between the germline ends. DNA for the CDR3: TGTGCCAGCCTCCGGGACGCCTACAGGAATGAGCAGTTCTTC. It encodes CASLRDAYRNEQFF.

This clonotype appeared a few times. V is TRBV24-1 and J is TRBJ2-3; 8 bases fit TRBD1. The germline V gene has CDR1 KGHDR and CDR2 SFDVKD. This CDR3 spans 15 amino acids. Germline trimming cut 3 bases from V and 6 bases from J; bases unmatched to any gene: 7. The CDR3 DNA is TGTGCCACCAGTGATAGGACAGGGAAGGGGGATACGCAGTATTTT. Its translation: CATSDRTGKGDTQYF.

This clonotype has ten or more counts. This chain links TRBV2 with TRBJ2-3; D is undetermined. This CDR3 has 14 residues. Trimming cost V 6 bases and J 1 base, with 11 bases left between them. Germline values: CDR1 SNHLY, CDR2 FYNNEI. CDR3 in amino acids: CASRLTHGTDTQYF. The CDR3 DNA reads as TGTGCCAGCAGGCTGACCCATGGCACAGATACGCAGTATTTT.

The V call is TRBV28, the J call TRBJ2-7; 9 bases are a match to TRBD1. The CDR3 consists of 15 residues. Trimming removed 6 bases from V and 3 bases from J; junction bases left unmatched: 9. Germline V gene lookup returns CDR1 MDHEN and CDR2 SYDVKM. The CDR3 here is CASRLGQGIGYEQYF. The CDR3 DNA is TGTGCCAGCAGGCTCGGACAGGGGATCGGCTACGAGCAGTACTTC.

This clonotype was seen repeatedly, ten times or more. The chain employs TRBV30 and TRBJ2-1, with D possibly being TRBD1 (5 bases). The germline gives CDR1 GTSNPN, CDR2 SVGIG (reference sequence). The CDR3 is 13 amino acids. Trimming stripped 2 bases from V and 10 bases from J, with 15 bases between. Written as DNA, the CDR3 is TGTGCCTGGAGTTCACGTAGGGGAAACGAGCAGTTCTTC. It encodes CAWSSRRGNEQFF.